A selection of T cell receptor beta chains follows, all from one sample in a study of cytomegalovirus exposure and HLA in healthy donors. TCRdb keeps only in-frame clones here, not all; method: immunoSEQ multiplex PCR. This sample yields about 240,000 clones, of which 75% to 90% are seen a single time; over 0.95% belongs to the top ten. The sample taken for sequencing was PBMCs. The receptors here all came from a woman in her twenties or thirties in good health and CMV-seropositive. Both conserved end residues are part of each CDR3. The D gene is left open where the match is weak. Expanded clones get a size class; other rows say once, few or many, or leave the size out.

-,-,TRBV30,TRBJ2-1,CAWSVLHNEQFF,TGTGCCTGGAGTGTACTCCACAATGAGCAGTTCTTC
-,-,TRBV5-1,TRBJ1-3,CASSLAGRDAGNTIYF,TGCGCCAGCAGCTTGGCGGGCAGGGATGCTGGAAACACCATATATTTT
TRBD1,-,TRBV27,TRBJ1-1,CASSPRQGRGPAEAFF,TGTGCCAGCAGTCCTCGACAGGGTAGGGGTCCCGCTGAAGCTTTCTTT
-,-,TRBV7-8,TRBJ1-4,CASSLRGTTNEKLFF,TGTGCCAGCAGCCTGCGCGGGACAACTAATGAAAAACTGTTTTTT
TRBD1,-,TRBV15,TRBJ1-5,CATSDDRVSQPQHF,TGTGCCACCAGTGATGACAGGGTGAGTCAGCCCCAGCATTTT
TRBD2,once,TRBV2,TRBJ2-7,CASSEYSGTGDIGPSGRVDYEQYF,TGTGCCAGCAGTGAATATTCCGGGACAGGAGATATCGGGCCTAGCGGGAGGGTAGACTACGAGCAGTACTTC
-,-,TRBV29-1,TRBJ2-7,CSVEGRAGGDEQYF,TGCAGCGTTGAGGGCAGGGCAGGCGGCGACGAGCAGTACTTC
-,-,TRBV25-1,TRBJ1-1,CASSRNTEAFF,TGTGCCAGTAGCAGGAACACTGAAGCTTTCTTT
-,-,TRBV5-4,TRBJ2-7,CASSLDPSETYEQYF,TGTGCCAGCAGCTTGGATCCTAGCGAGACCTACGAGCAGTACTTC
-,-,TRBV10-3,TRBJ1-2,CAISESESGYTF,TGTGCCATCAGTGAGTCCGAGTCGGGCTACACCTTC
TRBD1,few,TRBV11-3,TRBJ1-2,CASSLGQDANYGYTF,TGTGCCAGCAGCCTTGGACAGGATGCTAACTATGGCTACACCTTC